These 9 T cell receptor beta chains share one sample of origin, sequenced in a study of blood T cell repertoires in COVID-19. Repertoires were generated with immunoSEQ multiplex PCR, while TCRdb's copy carries only in-frame clones and drops some. The table lists approximately 180,000 clones, 70% to 90% of them singletons. Sequencing was done on a sample of peripheral blood. These TCRs come from a man aged 55 to 70 with active or convalescent COVID-19.

The V gene is TRBV5-1, the J gene TRBJ2-7; 10 bases are a match to TRBD2. The V gene end was trimmed by 1 base and the J gene end by 2 bases; junction bases not matched to a gene: 0. CDR3 length: 14 amino acids. CDR1 is SGHRS and CDR2 is YFSETQ in the germline V gene. CDR3 in DNA: TGCGCCAGCAGCTTGAGCGGGGGGGCCTACGAGCAGTACTTC. Encoded protein: CASSLSGGAYEQYF.

This clone was recorded only once. The rearrangement links TRBV5-4 to TRBJ2-1; 12 nucleotides agree with TRBD2. After removal of 4 bases from V and 10 bases from J, the junction contained 15 bases not matched to a gene. This CDR3 comprises 17 residues. The V gene's germline CDR1 is SGHNT and CDR2 YYREEE (reference sequence). The CDR3: CASSQAPGLAGSGEQFF. CDR3 DNA: TGTGCCAGCAGCCAGGCACCGGGACTAGCGGGCTCAGGAGAGCAGTTCTTC.

J is TRBJ2-6 and V is TRBV9; D call uncertain. There are 14 residues in the CDR3. Germline assignment: CDR1 SGDLS and CDR2 YYNGEE. V was pared by 1 base and J by 4 bases, with 6 bases between. The CDR3 sequence is CASSVFGGANVLTF. The CDR3 DNA sequence: TGTGCCAGCAGCGTATTCGGGGGGGCCAACGTCCTGACTTTC.

The chain recombines TRBV27 with TRBJ1-1; D ambiguous. V was clipped by 4 bases and J by 8 bases, with 14 bases between them. The CDR3 spans 13 residues. Per germline, CDR1 MNHEY and CDR2 SMNVEV (reference sequence). In DNA form, the CDR3 reads TGTGCCAGCAGTTCCGGGTGGCCCTGGGAAGCTTTCTTT. This encodes CASSSGWPWEAFF.

The gene calls are TRBV3-1 (or the pseudogene TRBV3-2) and TRBJ1-1; 7 bases fit TRBD1. The V segment lost 0 bases and the J segment 5 bases; nucleotides outside the gene matches: 3. Germline lookup yields CDR1 LGHDT and CDR2 YNNKEL (reference sequence). This CDR3 spans 14 amino acids. This chain's CDR3 is CASSQEQGRTEAFF. Here the CDR3 DNA reads TGTGCCAGCAGCCAAGAACAGGGGAGGACTGAAGCTTTCTTT.

The CDR3 sequence is CASSSRRGASTDTQYF. In nucleotides, the CDR3 is TGTGCCAGCAGCAGCCGGCGGGGGGCGAGCACAGATACGCAGTATTTT. V is TRBV11-2 and J is TRBJ2-3; 8 bases are a match to TRBD2. J gave up 0 bases and V 5 bases, and 7 bases lay outside the gene matches. CDR1 is SGHAT, CDR2 FQNNGV, per germline. This CDR3 region has 16 residues.

This chain joins TRBV2 and TRBJ1-1; a possible D gene is TRBD1 (6 bases). V lost 6 bases and J lost 3, with 14 bases in between. Germline CDR1 is SNHLY and CDR2 is FYNNEI. The CDR3 extends over 14 amino acids. CDR3 sequence reads: CASRARGGDTEAFF. As DNA, the CDR3 is TGTGCCAGCAGGGCCAGGGGCGGAGACACTGAAGCTTTCTTT.

The chain employs TRBV7-8 and TRBJ2-7, with 9 bases aligning to TRBD2. Germline V lookup: CDR1 SGHVS, CDR2 FQNEAQ. This CDR3 is built from 15 residues. Trimming at V came to 5 bases and at J to 1 base, leaving 6 bases not matched to a gene. The CDR3 protein is CASSLLTSGSYEQYF. CDR3 bases: TGTGCCAGCAGCCTTTTGACTAGCGGATCCTACGAGCAGTACTTC.

The chain is built from TRBV10-3 and TRBJ1-1; D call uncertain. Germline V gene sequence: CDR1 ENHRY, CDR2 SYGVKD. V lost 6 bases and J 6 bases, leaving 17 bases between the germline ends. This CDR3 contains 14 residues. The CDR3 region is CAIRKDPTGAEAFF. The CDR3 DNA reads as TGTGCCATCAGGAAGGACCCAACGGGAGCTGAAGCTTTCTTT.